Listed here are 18 T cell receptor beta chains from one sample, sequenced in a study of blood T cells in healthy people across ages. A second about 6 to 12 cycle PCR used barcoded and J-beta primers. TCRdb recomputed calls from the 5' RACE reads with MiXCR, one row per CDR3 protein. Of fewer than 800,000 distinct CDR3 sequences detected, about half appear once; the ten largest clones hold under 35%. The material sequenced was blood. The receptor source for this set is a woman aged 55-70 years in good health.

The rearrangement uses TRBV5-1 and TRBJ2-1; TRBD2 aligns across 10 bases. Per the germline V gene, CDR1 is SGHRS and CDR2 is YFSETQ. The CDR3 has 14 amino acids. With 4 bases clipped from V and 9 bases from J, the junction kept 7 bases outside the gene matches. For the CDR3, the DNA is TGCGCCAGCAGCGACACTAGCGGGAATACTGAGCAGTTCTTC. Its protein is CASSDTSGNTEQFF.

The CDR3 DNA follows: TGTGCCAGCAGCAAGTTCCGGGGACAGGACTACAATGAGCAGTTCTTC. It encodes CASSKFRGQDYNEQFF. The rearrangement uses TRBV12-3 or TRBV12-4 and TRBJ2-1, with 8 bases aligning to TRBD1. Trimming took 6 bases from V and 3 from J; bases not matched to a gene: 10. The CDR3 covers 16 residues.

The table lists this clonotype with a few counts. This chain uses TRBV2 with TRBJ2-7; the D is unclear. The length of the CDR3 is 12 residues. From germline, CDR1 is SNHLY and CDR2 FYNNEI. The germline V and J ends were trimmed by 5 bases and 3 bases, with 8 bases remaining between them. The CDR3 nucleotides read TGTGCCAGCAGTCAGGTCGTCTACGAGCAGTACTTC. Residues: CASSQVVYEQYF.

This chain joins TRBV3-1 and TRBJ1-4, with 7 bases lining up with TRBD1. CDR1 and CDR2 from the germline V gene are LGHDT and YNNKEL (reference sequence). Trimming took 2 bases from V and 5 from J; bases not matched to a gene: 2. The CDR3 totals 14 residues. The CDR3 nucleotides read TGTGCCAGCAGCCAACGGGACAGCAATGAAAAACTGTTTTTT. Translated: CASSQRDSNEKLFF.

This clonotype has only a few counts. This sequence joins TRBV7-2 and TRBJ2-1; D is possibly TRBD2 (6 bases). The CDR3 is made up of 14 amino acids. Trimming removed 2 bases from V and 8 bases from J, with 13 bases in between. Germline values: CDR1 SGHTA, CDR2 FQGNSA. CDR3 in amino acids: CASSLMTGADEQFF. The CDR3 nucleotides read TGTGCCAGCAGCTTAATGACGGGAGCGGATGAGCAGTTCTTC.

The genes are TRBV6-2 or TRBV6-3 and TRBJ1-5; perhaps TRBD1 as D (6 bases). Germline CDR1 and CDR2: MNHEY and SVGEGT. The CDR3 covers 15 residues. Trimming shortened V by 7 bases and J by 2 bases, and 15 bases separated the two germline ends. The CDR3 protein is CASKTTGTGNQPQHF. CDR3 coding DNA: TGTGCCAGCAAAACCACAGGGACCGGCAATCAGCCCCAGCATTTT.

The chain couples TRBV5-1 to TRBJ2-7, with D perhaps being TRBD1 or TRBD2 (5 bases each). The tail of the sequence fits TRBJ2-5 better, so the J call may be wrong. The germline V gene encodes CDR1 SGHRS and CDR2 YFSETQ. The CDR3 is 13 amino acids. The CDR3 DNA reads TGCGCCAGCCGATCTGGGGGAAGTGAGACCCAGTACTTC. It yields the protein CASRSGGSETQYF.

The chain links TRBV6-5 to TRBJ2-7; D might be TRBD2 (7 bases). With 0 bases removed from V and 4 bases from J, the gap between germline ends came to 16 bases. The CDR3 runs 16 residues. Germline V gene data show CDR1 as MNHEY and CDR2 as SVGAGI. CDR3 in DNA: TGTGCCAGCAGTTACTCGACTGGGGGGGCGGTATACGAGCAGTACTTC. Amino acids: CASSYSTGGAVYEQYF.

The chain joins TRBV9 to TRBJ1-2; D not resolved. The V end was cut by 0 bases, the J end by 2 bases, with 8 bases between. The germline V gene has CDR1 SGDLS and CDR2 YYNGEE. The CDR3 is 14 amino acids. For the CDR3, the DNA is TGTGCCAGCAGCGTAGCTACTGGGAACTATGGCTACACCTTC. It is translated as CASSVATGNYGYTF.

This chain joins TRBV15 and TRBJ2-3; tentatively, D is TRBD2 (6 bases). Germline values: CDR1 LNHNV, CDR2 YYDKDF (reference sequence). V dropped 5 bases and J dropped 4 bases, with 7 bases sitting between them. This CDR3 comprises 12 residues. The CDR3 nucleotides are TGTGCCACCAGCCGCGGGGCAGATACGCAGTATTTT. Translated: CATSRGADTQYF.

J is TRBJ2-3 and V is TRBV20-1; the match to TRBD2 covers 14 bases. Germline V gives CDR1 DFQATT, CDR2 SNEGSKA (reference sequence). The junction had 7 bases not matched to a gene; V was cut back by 5 bases and J by 0 bases. The CDR3 extends over 17 amino acids. CDR3 amino acids: CSADGTSGRPSTDTQYF. The CDR3 DNA is TGCAGTGCTGATGGGACTAGCGGGAGACCTAGCACAGATACGCAGTATTTT.

By share of the sample, this clonotype is medium-sized. V gene TRBV12-3 or TRBV12-4 combines with J gene TRBJ1-1; D may be TRBD1 (5 bases). Trimming pared 6 bases from V and 6 bases from J, leaving 17 bases between. There are 14 residues in the CDR3. CDR3 region: CASSSDPGRPEAFF. CDR3 sequence (DNA): TGTGCCAGCAGCTCAGACCCAGGGCGGCCTGAAGCTTTCTTT.

The chain carries TRBV4-3 and TRBJ1-5, with D perhaps TRBD1 (6 bases). V was clipped by 0 bases and J by 6 bases, with 12 bases between them. Germline V gene lookup returns CDR1 LGHNA and CDR2 YSLEER. The CDR3 has 15 residues. The CDR3 is CASSQDYGGGQPQHF. CDR3 nucleotides: TGCGCCAGCAGCCAAGATTACGGGGGCGGTCAGCCCCAGCATTTT.

The chain joins TRBV7-9 to TRBJ1-1; a weak D match, TRBD1 (6 bases). The V and J ends lost 5 bases and 1 base respectively, with 14 bases between them. The CDR3 covers 15 residues. CDR1 and CDR2 from the germline V gene are SEHNR and FQNEAQ (reference sequence). The CDR3 region has the DNA TGTGCCAGCAGCGCACTCGGGGGGCCGAACACTGAAGCTTTCTTT. Amino acid sequence: CASSALGGPNTEAFF.

The chain employs TRBV20-1 and TRBJ2-7, with 8 bases matching TRBD2. With 0 bases clipped from V and 10 bases from J, the junction kept 8 bases outside the gene matches. This CDR3 contains 13 residues. The V gene's germline CDR1 is DFQATT and CDR2 SNEGSKA (reference sequence). CDR3 sequence: CSARDTSGKFQYV. CDR3 nucleotides: TGCAGTGCTAGAGATACTAGCGGAAAGTTTCAGTACGTC.

This clonotype was observed a handful of times. The chain couples TRBV20-1 to TRBJ2-1; a weak D match, TRBD2 (6 bases). The J call could be wrong; TRBJ2-7 is a better fit for the DNA end. In germline, CDR1 is DFQATT, CDR2 SNEGSKA (reference sequence). The CDR3 is made up of 16 amino acids. The CDR3 spells CSARDVSLAYYNEQYF. The DNA for the CDR3 is TGCAGTGCTAGAGATGTGAGCCTAGCGTACTACAATGAGCAGTACTTC.

This clonotype was recorded a few times. The genes are TRBV4-3 and TRBJ2-3; possibly TRBD2 for D (5 bases). The germline gives CDR1 LGHNA, CDR2 YSLEER. Trimming shortened V by 1 base and J by 11 bases, and 13 bases separated the two germline ends. This CDR3 has 13 amino acids. The CDR3 region has the DNA TGCGCCAGCAGCCAAGTTCCTAGAGGGAGGCAGTATTTT. Translated, it gives CASSQVPRGRQYF.

This clonotype was observed a handful of times. This chain joins TRBV7-8 and TRBJ2-3; a possible D gene is TRBD2 (6 bases). Germline loops: CDR1 SGHVS, CDR2 FQNEAQ. The CDR3 contains 14 residues. V was pared by 5 bases and J by 3 bases, with 12 bases between. For the CDR3, the DNA is TGTGCCAGCAGCACAAACGGGGGAACAGATACGCAGTATTTT. It yields the protein CASSTNGGTDTQYF.